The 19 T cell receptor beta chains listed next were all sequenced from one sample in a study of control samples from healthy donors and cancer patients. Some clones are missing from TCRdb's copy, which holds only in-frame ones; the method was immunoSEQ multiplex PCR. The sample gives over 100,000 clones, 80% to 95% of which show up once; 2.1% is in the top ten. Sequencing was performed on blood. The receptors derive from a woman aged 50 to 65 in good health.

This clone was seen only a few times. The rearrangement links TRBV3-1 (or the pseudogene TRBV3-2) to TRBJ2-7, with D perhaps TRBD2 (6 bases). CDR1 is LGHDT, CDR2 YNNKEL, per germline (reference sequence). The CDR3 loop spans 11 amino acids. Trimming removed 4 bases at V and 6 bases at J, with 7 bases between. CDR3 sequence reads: CASSLSGEQYF. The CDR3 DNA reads TGTGCCAGCAGCCTTAGCGGCGAGCAGTACTTC.

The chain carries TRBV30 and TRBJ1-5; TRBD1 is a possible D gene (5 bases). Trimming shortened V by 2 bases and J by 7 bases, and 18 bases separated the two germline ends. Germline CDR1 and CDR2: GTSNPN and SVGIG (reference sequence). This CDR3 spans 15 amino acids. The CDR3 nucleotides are TGTGCCTGGAGTTTCGGGGGAAGTTCCAGACAGCCCCAGCATTTT. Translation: CAWSFGGSSRQPQHF.

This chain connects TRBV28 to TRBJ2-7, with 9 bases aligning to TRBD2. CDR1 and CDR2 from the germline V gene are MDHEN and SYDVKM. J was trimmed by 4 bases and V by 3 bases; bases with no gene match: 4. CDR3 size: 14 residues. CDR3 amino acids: CASSFSTSGYEQYF. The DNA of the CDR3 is TGTGCCAGCAGTTTTTCGACTAGCGGTTACGAGCAGTACTTC.

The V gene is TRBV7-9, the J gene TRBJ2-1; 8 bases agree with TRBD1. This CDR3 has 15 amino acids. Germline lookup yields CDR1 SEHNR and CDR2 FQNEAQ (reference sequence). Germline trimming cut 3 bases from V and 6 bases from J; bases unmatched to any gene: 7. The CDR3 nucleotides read TGTGCCAGCAGCTTCTGGGACAGGCCAGGCAATGAGCAGTTCTTC. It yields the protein CASSFWDRPGNEQFF. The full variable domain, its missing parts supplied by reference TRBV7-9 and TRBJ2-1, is DTGVSQNPRHKITKRGQNVTFRCDPISEHNRLYWYRQTLGQGPEFLTYFQNEAQLEKSRLLSDRFSAERPKGSFSTLEIQRTEQGDSAMYLCASSFWDRPGNEQFFGPGTRLTVL.

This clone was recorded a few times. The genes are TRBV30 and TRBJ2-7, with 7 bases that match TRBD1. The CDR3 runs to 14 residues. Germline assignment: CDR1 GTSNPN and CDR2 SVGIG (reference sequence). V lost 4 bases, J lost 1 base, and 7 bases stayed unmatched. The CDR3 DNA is TGTGCCTGGACTGGACAGGAGAAGTCCTACGAGCAGTACTTC. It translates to CAWTGQEKSYEQYF.

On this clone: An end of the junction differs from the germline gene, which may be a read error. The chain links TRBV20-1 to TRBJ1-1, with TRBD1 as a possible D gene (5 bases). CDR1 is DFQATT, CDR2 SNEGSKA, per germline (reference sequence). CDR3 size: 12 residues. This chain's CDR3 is CSASLQETGAFF. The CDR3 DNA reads TGCAGTGCTAGTTTACAGGAGACTGGAGCTTTCTTT.

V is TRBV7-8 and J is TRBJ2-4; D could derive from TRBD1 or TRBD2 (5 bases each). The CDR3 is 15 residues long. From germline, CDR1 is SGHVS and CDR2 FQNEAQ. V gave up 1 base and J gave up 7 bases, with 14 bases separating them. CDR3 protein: CASSLGGGVSNIQYF. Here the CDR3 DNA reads TGTGCCAGCAGCTTAGGTGGGGGAGTATCTAACATTCAGTACTTC. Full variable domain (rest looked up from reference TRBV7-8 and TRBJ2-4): GAGVSQSPRYKVAKRGQDVALRCDPISGHVSLFWYQQALGQGPEFLTYFQNEAQLDKSGLPSDRFFAERPEGSVSTLKIQRTQQEDSAVYLCASSLGGGVSNIQYFGAGTRLSVL.

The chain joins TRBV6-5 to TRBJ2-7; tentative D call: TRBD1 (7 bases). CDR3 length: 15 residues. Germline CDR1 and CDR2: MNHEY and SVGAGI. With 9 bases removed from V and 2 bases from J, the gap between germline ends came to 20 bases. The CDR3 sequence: CASILGRRGAYEQYF. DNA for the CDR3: TGTGCCAGTATACTCGGACGCAGGGGGGCCTACGAGCAGTACTTC.

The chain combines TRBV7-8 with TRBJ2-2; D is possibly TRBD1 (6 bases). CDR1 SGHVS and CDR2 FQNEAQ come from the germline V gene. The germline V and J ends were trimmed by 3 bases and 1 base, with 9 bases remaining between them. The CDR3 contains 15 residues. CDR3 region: CASSLPGQNTGELFF. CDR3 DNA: TGTGCCAGCAGCTTGCCGGGACAGAACACCGGGGAGCTGTTTTTT.

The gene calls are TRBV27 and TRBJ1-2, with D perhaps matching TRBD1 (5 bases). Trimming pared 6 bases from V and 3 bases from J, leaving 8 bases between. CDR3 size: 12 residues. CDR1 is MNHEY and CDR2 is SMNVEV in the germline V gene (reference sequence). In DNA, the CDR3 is TGTGCCAGCAGGCAGGGACACTATGGCTACACCTTC. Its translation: CASRQGHYGYTF.

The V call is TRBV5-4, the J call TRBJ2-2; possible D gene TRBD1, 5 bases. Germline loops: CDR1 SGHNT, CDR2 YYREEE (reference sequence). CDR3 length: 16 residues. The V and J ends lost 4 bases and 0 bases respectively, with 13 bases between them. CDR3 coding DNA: TGTGCCAGCAGCGCCGCCAGGGTGGCGAACACCGGGGAGCTGTTTTTT. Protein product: CASSAARVANTGELFF.

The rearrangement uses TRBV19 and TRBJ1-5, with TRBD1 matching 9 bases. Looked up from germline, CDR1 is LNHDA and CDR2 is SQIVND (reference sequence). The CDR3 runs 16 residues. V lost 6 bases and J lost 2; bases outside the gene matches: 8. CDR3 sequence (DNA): TGTGCCAGTAGGGGGACAGGGAATAATGGCAATCAGCCCCAGCATTTT. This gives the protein CASRGTGNNGNQPQHF.

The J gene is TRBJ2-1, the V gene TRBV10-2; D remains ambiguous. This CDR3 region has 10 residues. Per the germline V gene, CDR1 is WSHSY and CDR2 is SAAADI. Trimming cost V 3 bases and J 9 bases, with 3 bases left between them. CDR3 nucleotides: TGCGCCAGCAGTGAAGGTGAGCAGTTCTTC. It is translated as CASSEGEQFF.

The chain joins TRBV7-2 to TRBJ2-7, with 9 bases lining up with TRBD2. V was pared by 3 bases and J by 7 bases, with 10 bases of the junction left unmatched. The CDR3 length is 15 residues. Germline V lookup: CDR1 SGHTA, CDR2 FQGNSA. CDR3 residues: CASSFIGTSRFEQYF. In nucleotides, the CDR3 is TGTGCCAGCAGCTTTATAGGGACTAGCCGATTTGAGCAGTACTTC.

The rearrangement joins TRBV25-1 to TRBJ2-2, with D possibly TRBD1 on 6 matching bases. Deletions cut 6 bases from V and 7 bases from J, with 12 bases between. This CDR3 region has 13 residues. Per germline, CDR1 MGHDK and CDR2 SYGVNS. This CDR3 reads CASRHRVSGELFF. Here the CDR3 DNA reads TGTGCCAGCAGACACAGGGTGAGCGGGGAGCTGTTTTTT. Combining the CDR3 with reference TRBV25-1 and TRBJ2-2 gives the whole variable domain EADIYQTPRYLVIGTGKKITLECSQTMGHDKMYWYQQDPGMELHLIHYSYGVNSTEKGDLSSESTVSRIRTEHFPLTLESARPSHTSQYLCASRHRVSGELFFGEGSRLTVL.

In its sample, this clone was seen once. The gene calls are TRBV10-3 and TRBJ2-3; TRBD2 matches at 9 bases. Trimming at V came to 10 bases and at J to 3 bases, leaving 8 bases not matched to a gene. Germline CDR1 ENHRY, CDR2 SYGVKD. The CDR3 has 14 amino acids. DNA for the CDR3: TGTGCCACCCGCCCTAGCGGGAAGACAGATACGCAGTATTTT. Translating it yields CATRPSGKTDTQYF.

The CDR3 coding sequence is TGTGCCAGCAGTCCAGCGAGAGATCAGCCCCAGCATTTT. Its translation is CASSPARDQPQHF. V gene TRBV28 combines with J gene TRBJ1-5; D ambiguous. Germline assignment: CDR1 MDHEN and CDR2 SYDVKM. V lost 5 bases and J 5 bases, leaving 10 bases between the germline ends. This CDR3 is built from 13 residues. The variable domain in full, completed from reference TRBV28 and TRBJ1-5, reads DVKVTQSSRYLVKRTGEKVFLECVQDMDHENMFWYRQDPGLGLRLIYFSYDVKMKEKGDIPEGYSVSREKKERFSLILESASTNQTSMYLCASSPARDQPQHFGDGTRLSIL.

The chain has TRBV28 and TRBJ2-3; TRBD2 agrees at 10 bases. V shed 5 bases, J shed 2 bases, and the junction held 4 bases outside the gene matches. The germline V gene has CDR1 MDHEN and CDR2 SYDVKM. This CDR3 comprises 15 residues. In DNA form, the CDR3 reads TGTGCCAGCAGTGCGAGCGGGAGGGCCACAGATACGCAGTATTTT. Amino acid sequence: CASSASGRATDTQYF.

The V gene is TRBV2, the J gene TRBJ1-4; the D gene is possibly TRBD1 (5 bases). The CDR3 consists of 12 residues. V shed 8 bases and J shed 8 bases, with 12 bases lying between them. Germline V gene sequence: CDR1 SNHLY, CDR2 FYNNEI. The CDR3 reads CASRREEEKLFF. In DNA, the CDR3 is TGTGCCAGCCGCAGGGAGGAGGAAAAACTGTTTTTT.